These T cell receptor beta chains were read from a single sample in a study of Graves' ophthalmopathy and Graves' hyperthyroidism. In TCRdb, the multiplex PCR reads were re-called with MiXCR into one record per CDR3 protein. The data contain under 800,000 distinct CDR3 sequences, approximately 22% of them singletons. The specimen was peripheral blood. Source of these receptors: a young woman with stable Graves' hyperthyroidism. Some clones in this sample may be carry-over from other donors' samples. Each CDR3 is given with its conserved first and last residue. Fields, in order: J gene, D gene, V gene, clone size, CDR3 length, CDR3 DNA, CDR3 protein. A D gene is named only where the DNA matches it firmly. Expanded clones get a size class; other rows say once, few or many, or leave the size out.

TRBJ2-5,TRBD2,TRBV2,many,18,TGTGCCAGCAGTGAAGCGCTTGCTGGCGGGGGGCCCCTTGAAGTCCAGTACTTC,CASSEALAGGGPLEVQYF
TRBJ2-2,TRBD2,TRBV7-1,many,20,TGTGCCAGCAGCTCCCACCGACGACTAGCGGGGGGGCCTGGGACCGGGGAGCTGTTTTTT,CASSSHRRLAGGPGTGELFF
TRBJ2-7,NA,TRBV5-1,many,13,TGCGCCAGCAGCTTGGAGGCGAACTACGAGCAGTACTTC,CASSLEANYEQYF
TRBJ1-5,NA,TRBV10-3,many,13,TGTGCCATCAGTGCAGGGGCTGGTCAGCCCCAGCATTTT,CAISAGAGQPQHF
TRBJ2-7,TRBD2,TRBV3-1,many,14,TGTGCCAGCAGCGGCATGGGAGCGGGGGAGGAGCAGTACTTC,CASSGMGAGEEQYF
TRBJ2-2,NA,TRBV25-1,NA,15,TGTGCCAGCAGTGGCGCAAAATGGAACACCGGGGAGCTGTTTTTT,CASSGAKWNTGELFF
TRBJ1-5,NA,TRBV19,many,13,TGTGCCAGTAGTATTCCTGGAGGGCAGCCCCAGCATTTT,CASSIPGGQPQHF
TRBJ2-7,TRBD1,TRBV7-2,NA,15,TGTGCCAGCAGCTTAGCTCTGGGACAGGTAAACGAGCAGTACTTC,CASSLALGQVNEQYF
TRBJ2-7,NA,TRBV12-3/TRBV12-4,NA,12,TGTGCCAGCAAATGGGACTCTGACGAGCAGTACTTC,CASKWDSDEQYF
TRBJ2-5,TRBD1,TRBV4-1,NA,16,TGCGCCAGCAGCTCTAACCTACAGGGGTACCAAGAGACCCAGTACTTC,CASSSNLQGYQETQYF
TRBJ2-7,TRBD1,TRBV5-1,many,15,TGCGCCAGCAGCTTGGAGGGGACAGGGGACTACGAGCAGTACTTC,CASSLEGTGDYEQYF
TRBJ2-7,NA,TRBV27,few,13,TGTGCCAGCGGGGGGCCAGGGGGATTTGAGCAGTACTTC,CASGGPGGFEQYF
TRBJ1-2,NA,TRBV20-1,NA,13,TGCAGACCTGAACAGGGAGAAGGCTATGGCTACACCTTC,CRPEQGEGYGYTF
TRBJ2-7,NA,TRBV29-1,many,14,TGCAGCGTTGAAGTAACTGGACAGAACTACGAGCAGTACTTC,CSVEVTGQNYEQYF
TRBJ1-5,NA,TRBV7-3,many,13,TGTGCCAGCACCCCCCCAGGCAATCAGCCCCAGCATTTT,CASTPPGNQPQHF
TRBJ2-7,TRBD2,TRBV20-1,NA,14,TGCAGTGCTAGAGCCCCTAGCGGGAGTGGCGAGCAGTACTTC,CSARAPSGSGEQYF
TRBJ2-5,NA,TRBV30,many,12,TGTGCCTGGAGTGTGAGGTCACGGACCCAGTACTTC,CAWSVRSRTQYF
TRBJ2-7,TRBD2,TRBV20-1,few,15,TGCAGTGCGAGACCTAGCGGGAGGGGCGCCTACGAGCAGTACTTC,CSARPSGRGAYEQYF
TRBJ1-1,TRBD1,TRBV28,many,15,TGTGCCAGCAGTTCAACCGGGACAGCGAACACTGAAGCTTTCTTT,CASSSTGTANTEAFF
TRBJ1-2,TRBD1,TRBV20-1,many,14,TGCAGTGCTACCGGGGACAGGGTGTTATCTGGCTACACCTTC,CSATGDRVLSGYTF
TRBJ1-6,TRBD1,TRBV7-9,many,15,TGTGCCAGCAGCTCGGACGGGACAGAGAATTCACCCCTCCACTTT,CASSSDGTENSPLHF
TRBJ1-1,NA,TRBV19,few,11,TGTGTCGCGGGGGGGGCCACTGAAGCTTTCTTT,CVAGGATEAFF
TRBJ1-5,TRBD1,TRBV6-2/TRBV6-3,NA,14,TGTGCCAGCAGCGACAGGGGTAGCAATCAGCCCCAGCATTTT,CASSDRGSNQPQHF
TRBJ1-5,NA,TRBV6-1,few,13,TGTGCCAGCAGACAGGGCGTCAATCAGCCCCAGCATTTT,CASRQGVNQPQHF
TRBJ1-2,NA,TRBV6-1,NA,14,TGTGCCAGCAGAGCAGGGTGGCGGGGCTATGGCTACACCTTC,CASRAGWRGYGYTF
TRBJ2-3,TRBD2,TRBV6-1,many,15,TGTGCCAGCACGACTAGCGGGGGTAGCACAGATACGCAGTATTTT,CASTTSGGSTDTQYF
TRBJ1-1,NA,TRBV9,many,13,TGTGCCAGCAGCGCTGACATGAACACTGAAGCTTTCTTT,CASSADMNTEAFF
TRBJ1-2,NA,TRBV12-3/TRBV12-4,many,15,TGTGCCAGCAGTTTTATCGGGAGCGGGTACTATGGCTACACCTTC,CASSFIGSGYYGYTF
TRBJ1-1,TRBD1,TRBV28,once,14,TGTGCCATCCGGGACAGGGCCGGGAACACTGAAGCTTTCTTT,CAIRDRAGNTEAFF
TRBJ1-1,NA,TRBV25-1,many,11,TGTGCCAGCCAGCTGAACACTGAAGCTTTCTTT,CASQLNTEAFF
TRBJ2-5,TRBD2,TRBV6-1,many,14,TGTGCCAGCAGTGGGACTAGCGGCGGTGAGACCCAGTACTTC,CASSGTSGGETQYF
TRBJ2-7,NA,TRBV7-2,many,13,TGTGCCAGCAGCTTACTCGGGGTCTACGAGCAGTACTTC,CASSLLGVYEQYF
TRBJ2-5,TRBD1,TRBV6-2/TRBV6-3,NA,17,TGTGCCAGCAGTTACCCGGACAGAAATTACAGGGGTGAGACCCAGTACTTC,CASSYPDRNYRGETQYF
TRBJ1-5,TRBD1,TRBV6-1,many,15,TGTGCCAGCACGGTCTGGCGACAGGGAAATCAGCCCCAGCATTTT,CASTVWRQGNQPQHF
TRBJ2-2,TRBD2,TRBV6-2/TRBV6-3,many,18,TGTGCCAGTACCTCTTTTAGCGGGGGGGCCAAGGGCACCGGGGAGCTGTTTTTT,CASTSFSGGAKGTGELFF
TRBJ2-7,NA,TRBV2,many,12,TGTGCCAGCAGTGAACAAGCCCCCTGGGCGTACTTC,CASSEQAPWAYF
TRBJ1-2,TRBD1,TRBV24-1,many,15,TGTGCCACCAGTGATTTTAGGGACGGACAGGATGGCTACACCTTC,CATSDFRDGQDGYTF